Listed below are T cell receptor beta chains from one sample, sequenced in a study of T cell changes during pregnancy in multiple sclerosis. TCRdb's table, derived via immunoSEQ multiplex PCR, lists solely in-frame clones and lacks some. The profile shows 50,000 to 55,000 clones, around nine tenths of them singletons. The material sequenced was CD4+ T cells from peripheral blood mononuclear cells, taken after pregnancy. The receptors come from a female donor with multiple sclerosis, enrolled in a pregnancy study. CDR3s leave out the opening cysteine and the closing phenylalanine or tryptophan. D genes are given only for firm matches. Not all rows give a size; the values are once, few, many and, for expanded clones, a class.

TRBV29-1,10,-,-,SAEGETDTIY
TRBV5-1,11,-,-,ASSLGLMDTQY
TRBV2,13,-,-,ASSPRTGSGNTIY
TRBV27,15,TRBD2,-,ASSPRGLAGVTGELF
TRBV19,10,-,-,ASNQRDDGYT
TRBV28,12,-,once,ASSFPGSGNTIY
TRBV5-8,12,-,-,ASSRGHLNTEAF
TRBV9,15,TRBD2,-,ASSRTSGRARTGELF
TRBV25-1,12,TRBD1,-,ASREDRGNYGYT
TRBV5-4,13,TRBD1,-,ASSLGTGGGETQY
TRBV14,15,-,-,ASSQDLTGNSRDEQF
TRBV6-1,14,TRBD2,-,ASSGRTSGRTDTQY
TRBV9,12,-,few,ASSIIPGLSEAF